This passage covers 21 T cell receptor beta chains from one sample sequenced in a study of Graves' ophthalmopathy and Graves' hyperthyroidism. Scientists amplified the TCR beta CDR3 regions from RNA transcripts. Scientists carried out first-round RT-PCR using HTBI primers and then a second-round multiplex PCR. TCRdb recomputed calls from the multiplex PCR reads with MiXCR, one row per CDR3 protein. The sample consists of about 590,000 distinct CDR3 sequences, just under 40% of them appearing once. The sequenced sample consisted of peripheral blood or thyroid tissue (not recorded which). The receptors were gathered from an adult man with Graves' hyperthyroidism.

In this sample, this clonotype turned up a few times. The V gene is TRBV20-1, the J gene TRBJ1-5; D possibly corresponds to TRBD1 (6 bases). The germline V gene encodes CDR1 DFQATT and CDR2 SNEGSKA (reference sequence). V was clipped by 6 bases and J by 1 base, with 16 bases between them. There are 15 residues in the CDR3. The CDR3 region is CSAQRGGQSNQPQHF. In DNA form, the CDR3 reads TGCAGTGCGCAGAGGGGGGGCCAAAGCAATCAGCCCCAGCATTTT.

Ten or more counts support this clonotype. J is TRBJ1-5 and V is TRBV12-3 or TRBV12-4; no firm D call. With 6 bases removed from V and 6 bases from J, the gap between germline ends came to 15 bases. There are 14 residues in the CDR3. This CDR3 reads CASSLVGAVQPQHF. CDR3 sequence (DNA): TGTGCCAGCAGCCTAGTAGGAGCGGTTCAGCCCCAGCATTTT.

This sequence joins TRBV10-2 and TRBJ2-1; 10 nucleotides agree with TRBD2. CDR3 length equals 13 residues. Germline loops: CDR1 WSHSY, CDR2 SAAADI. Trimming cost V 8 bases and J 5 bases; bases outside gene matches: 3. CDR3 protein: CASWTSGHNEQFF. CDR3 bases: TGCGCCAGCTGGACTAGCGGACACAATGAGCAGTTCTTC.

This clonotype was seen repeatedly, ten times or more. CDR3 residues: CASSQPPRSSGANVLTF. In nucleotides, the CDR3 is TGCGCCAGCAGCCAACCTCCCCGTTCCTCTGGGGCCAACGTCCTGACTTTC. The V gene is TRBV4-1, the J gene TRBJ2-6; D is ambiguous. The CDR3 totals 17 residues. Germline V gene data show CDR1 as MGHRA and CDR2 as YSYEKL. V dropped 2 bases and J dropped 0 bases, with 11 bases sitting between them.

The table lists this clonotype with many counts. The CDR3 nucleotides are TGCGCCAGCAGCGGGGGGACAGCCCTCTACGAGCAGTACTTC. Its protein is CASSGGTALYEQYF. The chain combines TRBV5-1 with TRBJ2-7; TRBD1 is a possible D gene (7 bases). The germline V gene has CDR1 SGHRS and CDR2 YFSETQ. Trimming took off 4 bases at V and 3 bases at J, with 14 bases between the two ends. The CDR3 sequence is 14 residues long.

This clonotype occurred many times. The chain recombines TRBV19 with TRBJ2-7, with 8 bases fitting TRBD2. Germline-derived CDR1 and CDR2 are LNHDA and SQIVND (reference sequence). J lost 4 bases, V lost 9 bases, and 20 bases had no gene match. CDR3 length equals 17 residues. The CDR3: CASRSAGGHSGHYEQYF. DNA of the CDR3: TGTGCCAGCCGGTCCGCGGGAGGACATAGCGGGCATTACGAGCAGTACTTC.

Points on this clonotype: This could be a read error, since a much larger clone is one nucleotide away. This chain connects TRBV15 to TRBJ1-5; 8 positions match TRBD1. The CDR3 consists of 14 residues. Germline V gives CDR1 LNHNV, CDR2 YYDKDF (reference sequence). The CDR3 nucleotides are TGTGCCACCAGCAGCAGGGGGCTGAATCAGCCCCGGCATTTT. It translates to CATSSRGLNQPRHF.

This clonotype has a count of ten or more. The chain links TRBV7-2 to TRBJ2-5, with D perhaps matching TRBD2 (6 bases). CDR1 and CDR2 from the germline V gene are SGHTA and FQGNSA. This CDR3 contains 14 residues. Deletions cut 7 bases from V and 4 bases from J, with 16 bases between. CDR3 protein: CASTPGLGGETQYF. CDR3 bases: TGTGCCAGCACCCCGGGACTTGGGGGAGAGACCCAGTACTTC.

This clonotype was observed a handful of times. The chain carries TRBV28 and TRBJ2-7; 8 nucleotides align to TRBD1. J was trimmed by 7 bases and V by 0 bases; bases with no gene match: 2. Germline assignment: CDR1 MDHEN and CDR2 SYDVKM. There are 13 residues in the CDR3. For the CDR3, the DNA is TGTGCCAGCAGTTTATGGACAGGGGTGGAGCAGTACTTC. It codes for CASSLWTGVEQYF.

The chain recombines TRBV20-1 with TRBJ1-2, with no clear D. The CDR3 has 14 residues. Germline assignment: CDR1 DFQATT and CDR2 SNEGSKA (reference sequence). The V end was cut by 3 bases, the J end by 4 bases, with 15 bases between. This CDR3 is CSASRLLRSYGYTF. In DNA form, the CDR3 reads TGCAGTGCTAGTCGACTCCTAAGGAGCTATGGCTACACCTTC.

This clonotype was found many times. The chain couples TRBV12-3 or TRBV12-4 to TRBJ1-6; D is possibly TRBD1 (6 bases). V lost 2 bases and J 9 bases, leaving 11 bases between the germline ends. CDR3 length: 14 amino acids. CDR3 nucleotide sequence: TGTGCCAGCAGTTTACAGGGAGGGGGTTCACCCCTCCACTTT. Its translation is CASSLQGGGSPLHF.

This clonotype was seen more than once but under ten times. The chain links TRBV6-1 to TRBJ2-7; TRBD1 matches at 12 bases. Germline CDR1 and CDR2: MNHNS and SASEGT. This CDR3 comprises 17 residues. V lost 7 bases, J lost 3 bases, and 13 bases stayed unmatched. The CDR3 is CASTAGTGGAANYEQYF. CDR3 bases: TGTGCCAGCACCGCCGGGACAGGGGGCGCTGCCAACTACGAGCAGTACTTC.

This clonotype was seen ten or more times. J is TRBJ2-5 and V is TRBV6-1; 11 bases are shared with TRBD2. Trimming at V came to 8 bases and at J to 5 bases, leaving 13 bases not matched to a gene. The CDR3 totals 16 residues. In germline, CDR1 is MNHNS, CDR2 SASEGT. The CDR3 protein is CASLAGTSGGGETQYF. The CDR3 region has the DNA TGTGCCAGCCTGGCCGGGACTAGCGGTGGCGGGGAGACCCAGTACTTC.

The chain uses TRBV15 and TRBJ2-7; 11 bases are shared with TRBD1. V gave up 3 bases and J gave up 5 bases; unmatched junction bases: 9. The CDR3 has 16 amino acids. CDR1 and CDR2 from the germline V gene are LNHNV and YYDKDF (reference sequence). The CDR3 sequence: CATSSPGQGGFDEQYF. The DNA for the CDR3 is TGTGCCACCAGCAGTCCGGGACAGGGGGGGTTCGACGAGCAGTACTTC.

About this clonotype: A much more abundant neighbour one base away suggests this may be a read error. The chain combines TRBV4-2 with TRBJ2-5, with D perhaps assigned TRBD1 or TRBD2 (5 bases each). Trimming removed 6 bases at V and 0 bases at J, with 11 bases between. The CDR3 is made up of 14 amino acids. Germline V gives CDR1 LGHNA, CDR2 YNFKEQ. The CDR3 DNA is TGTGCCAGCAGACGGGGCGGTTACCAAGAGACCCAGTACTTC. Amino acid sequence: CASRRGGYQETQYF.

This clonotype was seen many times. V and J are TRBV20-1 and TRBJ2-5, with TRBD2 as a possible D gene (5 bases). The CDR3 runs 12 residues. V gave up 0 bases and J gave up 9 bases, with 11 bases separating them. Germline CDR1 and CDR2: DFQATT and SNEGSKA (reference sequence). DNA of the CDR3: TGCAGTGCTAGAGACGGGGTGACCTCCCAGTACTTC. Protein product: CSARDGVTSQYF.

This clonotype was seen a few times. The gene calls are TRBV14 and TRBJ2-7, with D maybe TRBD1 (6 bases). Per the germline V gene, CDR1 is SGHDN and CDR2 is FVKESK. The length of the CDR3 is 16 residues. Trimming pared 3 bases from V and 2 bases from J, leaving 17 bases between. CDR3 amino acids: CASSHFSGTMAYEQYF. The CDR3 DNA follows: TGTGCCAGCAGCCATTTCTCCGGGACAATGGCCTACGAGCAGTACTTC.

This clonotype was recorded at least ten times. The genes are TRBV11-1 and TRBJ1-6, with TRBD1 matching over 8 bases. Trimming took 6 bases from V and 5 from J; bases not matched to a gene: 15. The CDR3 is 18 amino acids. Germline-derived CDR1 and CDR2 are SGHAT and FQDESV (reference sequence). Here the CDR3 DNA reads TGTGCCAGCAGACCCGACAGGGGACGACCGAAACATAATTCACCCCTCCACTTT. Its protein product is CASRPDRGRPKHNSPLHF.

As regards this clonotype: Germline is not matched at one junction end, which may reflect a read error. CDR3 bases: TGTGCCTGGAGTGAGGAGGAATCGTTCTTC. It is translated as CAWSEEESFF. The chain links TRBV30 to TRBJ1-2; D uncertain. This CDR3 is built from 10 residues. The germline gives CDR1 GTSNPN, CDR2 SVGIG (reference sequence). The whole variable domain, remainder taken from reference TRBV30 and TRBJ1-2, is SQTIHQWPATLVQPVGSPLSLECTVEGTSNPNLYWYRQAAGRGLQLLFYSVGIGQISSEVPQNLSASRPQDRQFILSSKKLLLSDSGFYLCAWSEEESFFGSGTRLTVV.

This clonotype was detected once. A much larger clone differs from this one at a single base, so this may be a read error. This chain uses TRBV5-1 with TRBJ2-5, with 8 bases fitting TRBD2. The V and J ends lost 1 base and 1 base, in that order; junction bases with no gene match: 6. This CDR3 has 16 amino acids. From germline, CDR1 is SGHRS and CDR2 YFSETQ. The CDR3 sequence: CASSLNQREPQETQYF. Written as DNA, the CDR3 is TGCGCCAGCAGCTTGAACCAGCGGGAGCCCCAAGAGACCCAGTACTTC.

The CDR3 protein is CASSQVFGAAHEQYF. CDR3 DNA: TGTGCCAGCAGCCAAGTTTTTGGGGCCGCCCACGAGCAGTACTTC. The chain is built from TRBV7-9 and TRBJ2-7; perhaps TRBD1 as D (5 bases). CDR1 and CDR2 (germline): SEHNR, FQNEAQ (reference sequence). The germline V and J ends were trimmed by 5 bases and 5 bases, with 19 bases remaining between them. This CDR3 region has 15 residues.